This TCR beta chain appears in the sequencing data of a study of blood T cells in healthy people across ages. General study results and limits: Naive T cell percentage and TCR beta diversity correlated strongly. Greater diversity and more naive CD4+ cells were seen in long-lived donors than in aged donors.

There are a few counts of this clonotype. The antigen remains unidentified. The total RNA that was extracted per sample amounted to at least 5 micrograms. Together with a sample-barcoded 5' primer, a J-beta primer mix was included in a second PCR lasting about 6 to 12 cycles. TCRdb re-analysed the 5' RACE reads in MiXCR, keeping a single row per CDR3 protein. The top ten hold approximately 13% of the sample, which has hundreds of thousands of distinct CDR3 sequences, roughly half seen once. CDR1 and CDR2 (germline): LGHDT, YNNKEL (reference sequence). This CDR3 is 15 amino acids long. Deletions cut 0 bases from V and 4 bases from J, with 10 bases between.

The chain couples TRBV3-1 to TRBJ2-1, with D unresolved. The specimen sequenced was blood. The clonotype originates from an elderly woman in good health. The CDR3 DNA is TGTGCCAGCAGCCAAGAGCGATACCTTTACAATGAGCAGTTCTTC. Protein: CASSQERYLYNEQFF.